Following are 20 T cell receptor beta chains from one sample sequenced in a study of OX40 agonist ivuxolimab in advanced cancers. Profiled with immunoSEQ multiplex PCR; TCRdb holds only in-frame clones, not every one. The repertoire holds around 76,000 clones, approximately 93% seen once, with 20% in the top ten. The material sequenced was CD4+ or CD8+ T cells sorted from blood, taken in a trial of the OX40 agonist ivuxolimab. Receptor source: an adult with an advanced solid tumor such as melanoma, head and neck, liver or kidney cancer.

The CDR3 loop is CASSQEAPPLAGGEETQYF. CDR3 nucleotides: TGCGCCAGCAGCCAAGAAGCCCCCCCACTAGCGGGGGGTGAAGAGACCCAGTACTTC. The rearrangement uses TRBV4-3 and TRBJ2-5; TRBD2 matches 12 bases. The CDR3 has 19 residues. The germline gives CDR1 LGHNA, CDR2 YSLEER. V was pared by 0 bases and J by 3 bases, with 11 bases of the junction left unmatched.

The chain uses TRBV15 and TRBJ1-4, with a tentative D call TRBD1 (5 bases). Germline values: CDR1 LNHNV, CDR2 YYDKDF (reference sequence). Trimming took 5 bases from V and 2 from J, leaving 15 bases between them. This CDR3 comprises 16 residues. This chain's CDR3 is CATSSGSASTNEKLFF. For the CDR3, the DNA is TGTGCCACCAGCTCAGGGTCAGCGAGTACTAATGAAAAACTGTTTTTT.

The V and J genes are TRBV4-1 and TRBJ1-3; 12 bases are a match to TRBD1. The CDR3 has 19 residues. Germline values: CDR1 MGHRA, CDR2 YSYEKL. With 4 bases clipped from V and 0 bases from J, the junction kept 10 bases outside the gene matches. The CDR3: CASSPGTGGLVGSGNTIYF. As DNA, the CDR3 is TGCGCCAGCAGCCCCGGGACAGGGGGCTTGGTAGGCTCTGGAAACACCATATATTTT.

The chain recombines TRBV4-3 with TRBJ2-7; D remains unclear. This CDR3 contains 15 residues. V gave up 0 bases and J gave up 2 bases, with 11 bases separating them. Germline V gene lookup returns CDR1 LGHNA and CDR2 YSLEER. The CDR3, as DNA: TGCGCCAGCAGCCAAGAGGGTGGTGGACCCTACGAGCAGTACTTC. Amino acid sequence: CASSQEGGGPYEQYF.

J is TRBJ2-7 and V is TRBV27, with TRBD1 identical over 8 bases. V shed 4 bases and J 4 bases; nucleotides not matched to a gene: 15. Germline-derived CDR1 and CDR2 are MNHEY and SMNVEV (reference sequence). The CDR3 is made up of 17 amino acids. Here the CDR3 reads CASSSLQDREVKYEQYF. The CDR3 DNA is TGTGCCAGCAGTTCCCTCCAGGACAGGGAGGTAAAGTACGAGCAGTACTTC.

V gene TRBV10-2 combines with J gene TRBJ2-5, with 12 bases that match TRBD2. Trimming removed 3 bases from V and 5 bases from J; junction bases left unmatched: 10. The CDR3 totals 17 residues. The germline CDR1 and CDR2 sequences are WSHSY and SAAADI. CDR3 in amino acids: CASSDEASGGARETQYF. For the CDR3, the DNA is TGCGCCAGCAGTGATGAGGCTAGCGGGGGGGCGAGGGAGACCCAGTACTTC.

The CDR3 is CASSESRAGGHDNEQFF. In DNA form, the CDR3 reads TGTGCCAGCAGTGAATCCCGAGCGGGGGGCCACGATAATGAGCAGTTCTTC. The chain employs TRBV6-1 and TRBJ2-1; 9 bases line up with TRBD2. CDR3 size: 17 residues. Trimming cost V 2 bases and J 7 bases; bases outside gene matches: 12. Germline lookup yields CDR1 MNHNS and CDR2 SASEGT.

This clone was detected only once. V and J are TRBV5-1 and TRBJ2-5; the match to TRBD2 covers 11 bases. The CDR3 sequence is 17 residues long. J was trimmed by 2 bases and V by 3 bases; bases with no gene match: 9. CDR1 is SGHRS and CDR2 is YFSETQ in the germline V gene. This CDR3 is CASSYGLAGTQQETQYF. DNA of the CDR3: TGCGCCAGCAGCTACGGACTAGCGGGCACACAACAAGAGACCCAGTACTTC.

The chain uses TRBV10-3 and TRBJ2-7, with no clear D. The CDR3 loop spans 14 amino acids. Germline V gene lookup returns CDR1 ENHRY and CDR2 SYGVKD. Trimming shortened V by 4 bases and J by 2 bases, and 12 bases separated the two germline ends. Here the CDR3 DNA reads TGTGCCATCAGTGTTCGAGGTTACCCCTACGAGCAGTACTTC. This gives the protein CAISVRGYPYEQYF.

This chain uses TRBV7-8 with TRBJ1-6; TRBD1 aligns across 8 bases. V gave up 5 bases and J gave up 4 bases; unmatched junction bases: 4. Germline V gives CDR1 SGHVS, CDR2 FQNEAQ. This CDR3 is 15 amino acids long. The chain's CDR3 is CASSGRTGYNSPLHF. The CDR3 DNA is TGTGCCAGCAGCGGGCGGACAGGGTATAATTCACCCCTCCACTTT.

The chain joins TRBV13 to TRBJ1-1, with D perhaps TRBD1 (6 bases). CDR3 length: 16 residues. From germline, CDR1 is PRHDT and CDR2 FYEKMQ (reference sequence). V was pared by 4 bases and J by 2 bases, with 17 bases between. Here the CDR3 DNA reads TGTGCCAGCAGCTGGACAGTGGGGGCAGCTAACACTGAAGCTTTCTTT. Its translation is CASSWTVGAANTEAFF.

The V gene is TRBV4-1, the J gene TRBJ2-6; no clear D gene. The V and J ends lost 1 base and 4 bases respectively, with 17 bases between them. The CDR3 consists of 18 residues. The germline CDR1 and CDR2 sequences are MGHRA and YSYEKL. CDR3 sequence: CASSQAASTSLGANVLTF. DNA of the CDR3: TGCGCCAGCAGCCAAGCGGCCAGCACCTCTCTGGGGGCCAACGTCCTGACTTTC.

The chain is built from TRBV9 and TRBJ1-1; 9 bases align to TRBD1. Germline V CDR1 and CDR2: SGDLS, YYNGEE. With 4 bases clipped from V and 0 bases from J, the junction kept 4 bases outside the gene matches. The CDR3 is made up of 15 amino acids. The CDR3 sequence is CASSLTGGMNTEAFF. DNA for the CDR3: TGTGCCAGCAGCTTAACAGGGGGCATGAACACTGAAGCTTTCTTT.

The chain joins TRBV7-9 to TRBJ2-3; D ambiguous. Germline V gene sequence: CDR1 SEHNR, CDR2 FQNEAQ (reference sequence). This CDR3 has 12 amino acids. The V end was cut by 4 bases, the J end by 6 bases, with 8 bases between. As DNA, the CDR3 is TGTGCCAGCAGCTCGATGATGGATACGCAGTATTTT. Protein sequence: CASSSMMDTQYF. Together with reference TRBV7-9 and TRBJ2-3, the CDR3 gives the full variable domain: DTGVSQNPRHKITKRGQNVTFRCDPISEHNRLYWYRQTLGQGPEFLTYFQNEAQLEKSRLLSDRFSAERPKGSFSTLEIQRTEQGDSAMYLCASSSMMDTQYFGPGTRLTVL.

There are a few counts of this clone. CDR3 DNA: TGCGCCAGCAGCCTTAGCACAGATACGCAGTATTTT. Protein: CASSLSTDTQYF. The V gene is TRBV5-1, the J gene TRBJ2-3; the D is unclear. The CDR3 covers 12 residues. V was clipped by 4 bases and J by 0 bases, with 3 bases between them. Germline V CDR1 and CDR2: SGHRS, YFSETQ.

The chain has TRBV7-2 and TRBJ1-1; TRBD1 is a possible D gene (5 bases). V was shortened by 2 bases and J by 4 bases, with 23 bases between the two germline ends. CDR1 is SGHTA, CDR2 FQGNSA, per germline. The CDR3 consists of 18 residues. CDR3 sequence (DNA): TGTGCCAGCAGCTTACTTACGGCCCGGTCCCAAAGGGGCACTGAAGCTTTCTTT. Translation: CASSLLTARSQRGTEAFF.

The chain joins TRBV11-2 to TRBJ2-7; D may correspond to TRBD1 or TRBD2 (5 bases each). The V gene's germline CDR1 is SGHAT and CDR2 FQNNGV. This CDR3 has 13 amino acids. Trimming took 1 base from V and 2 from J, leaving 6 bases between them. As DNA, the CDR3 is TGTGCCAGCAGCTTAGCGGGACCCTACGAGCAGTACTTC. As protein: CASSLAGPYEQYF.

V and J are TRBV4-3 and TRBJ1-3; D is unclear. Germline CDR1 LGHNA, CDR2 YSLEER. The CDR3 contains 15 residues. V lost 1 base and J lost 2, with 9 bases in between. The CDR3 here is CASSQGVFAGNTIYF. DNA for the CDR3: TGCGCCAGCAGCCAAGGTGTGTTTGCTGGAAACACCATATATTTT.

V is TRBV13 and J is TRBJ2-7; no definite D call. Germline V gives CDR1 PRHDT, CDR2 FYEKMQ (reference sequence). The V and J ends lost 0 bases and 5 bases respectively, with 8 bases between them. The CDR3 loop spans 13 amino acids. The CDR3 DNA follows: TGTGCCAGCAGCTTAGGCGGCAGAGACGAGCAGTACTTC. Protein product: CASSLGGRDEQYF.

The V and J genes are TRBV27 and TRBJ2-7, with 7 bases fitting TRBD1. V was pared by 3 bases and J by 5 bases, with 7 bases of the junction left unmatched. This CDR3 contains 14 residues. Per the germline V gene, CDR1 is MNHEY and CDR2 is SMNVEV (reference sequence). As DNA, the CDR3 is TGTGCCAGCAGTTTCTCCAGGGGGTCCCACGAGCAGTACTTC. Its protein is CASSFSRGSHEQYF.